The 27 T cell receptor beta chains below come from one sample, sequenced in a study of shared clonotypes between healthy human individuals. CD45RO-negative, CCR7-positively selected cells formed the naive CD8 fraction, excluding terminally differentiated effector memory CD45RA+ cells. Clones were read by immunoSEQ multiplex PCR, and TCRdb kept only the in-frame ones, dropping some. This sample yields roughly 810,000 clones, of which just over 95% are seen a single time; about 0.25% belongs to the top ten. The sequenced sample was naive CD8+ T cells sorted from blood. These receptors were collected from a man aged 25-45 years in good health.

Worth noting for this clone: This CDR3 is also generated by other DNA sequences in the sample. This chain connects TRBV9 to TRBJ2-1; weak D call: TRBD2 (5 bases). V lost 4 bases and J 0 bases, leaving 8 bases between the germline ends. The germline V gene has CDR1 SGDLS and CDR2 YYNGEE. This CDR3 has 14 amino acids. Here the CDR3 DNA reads TGTGCCAGCAGCCCTCGGGACTCCTACAATGAGCAGTTCTTC. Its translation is CASSPRDSYNEQFF.

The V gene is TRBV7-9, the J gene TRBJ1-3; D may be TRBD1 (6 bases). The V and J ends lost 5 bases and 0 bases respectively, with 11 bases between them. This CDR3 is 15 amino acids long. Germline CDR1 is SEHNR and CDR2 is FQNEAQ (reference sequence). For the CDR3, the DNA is TGTGCCAGCAGCCGCACAGGGAACTCTGGAAACACCATATATTTT. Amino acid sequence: CASSRTGNSGNTIYF.

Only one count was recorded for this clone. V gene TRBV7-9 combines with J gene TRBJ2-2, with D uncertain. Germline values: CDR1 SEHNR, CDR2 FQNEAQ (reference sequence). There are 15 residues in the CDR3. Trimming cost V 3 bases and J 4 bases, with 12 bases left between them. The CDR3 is CASSFSSLFTGELFF. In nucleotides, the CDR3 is TGTGCCAGCAGCTTTTCTTCTCTTTTCACCGGGGAGCTGTTTTTT.

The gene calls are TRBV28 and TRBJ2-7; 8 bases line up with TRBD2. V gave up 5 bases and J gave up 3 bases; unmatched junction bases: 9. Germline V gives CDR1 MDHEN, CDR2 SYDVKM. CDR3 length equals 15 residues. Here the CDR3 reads CASSPQGREVYEQYF. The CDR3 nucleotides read TGTGCCAGCAGTCCGCAGGGGCGGGAGGTCTACGAGCAGTACTTC. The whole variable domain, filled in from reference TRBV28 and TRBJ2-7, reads DVKVTQSSRYLVKRTGEKVFLECVQDMDHENMFWYRQDPGLGLRLIYFSYDVKMKEKGDIPEGYSVSREKKERFSLILESASTNQTSMYLCASSPQGREVYEQYFGPGTRLTVT.

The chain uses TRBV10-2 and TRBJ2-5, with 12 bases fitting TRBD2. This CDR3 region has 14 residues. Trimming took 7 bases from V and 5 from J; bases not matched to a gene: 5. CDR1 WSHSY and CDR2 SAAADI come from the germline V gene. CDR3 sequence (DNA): TGCGCCAGCAATCTAGCGGGAGGGTTGGAGACCCAGTACTTC. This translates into CASNLAGGLETQYF.

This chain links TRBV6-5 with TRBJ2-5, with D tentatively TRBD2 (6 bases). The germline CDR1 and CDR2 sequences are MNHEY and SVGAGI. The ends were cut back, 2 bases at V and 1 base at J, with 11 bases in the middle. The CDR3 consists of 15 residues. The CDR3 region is CASSYGLGGQETQYF. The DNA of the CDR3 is TGTGCCAGCAGTTACGGGTTGGGGGGCCAAGAGACCCAGTACTTC.

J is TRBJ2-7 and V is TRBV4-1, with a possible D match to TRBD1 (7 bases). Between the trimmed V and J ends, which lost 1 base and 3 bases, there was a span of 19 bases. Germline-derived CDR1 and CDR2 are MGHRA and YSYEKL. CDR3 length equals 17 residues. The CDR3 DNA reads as TGCGCCAGCAGCCAAGTAGGCGGTCGCGGGACAGTCTACGAGCAGTACTTC. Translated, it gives CASSQVGGRGTVYEQYF.

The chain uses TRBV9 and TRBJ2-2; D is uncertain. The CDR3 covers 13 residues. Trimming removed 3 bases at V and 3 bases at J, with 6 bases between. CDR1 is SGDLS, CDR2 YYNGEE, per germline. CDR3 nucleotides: TGTGCCAGCAGCGGTCGAGACACCGGGGAGCTGTTTTTT. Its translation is CASSGRDTGELFF.

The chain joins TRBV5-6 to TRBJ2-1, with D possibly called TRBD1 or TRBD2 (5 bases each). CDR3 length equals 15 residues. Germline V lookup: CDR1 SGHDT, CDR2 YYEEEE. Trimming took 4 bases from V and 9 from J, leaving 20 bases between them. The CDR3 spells CASSARDLTMGEQFF. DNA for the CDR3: TGTGCCAGCAGCGCTAGGGACCTCACAATGGGTGAGCAGTTCTTC.

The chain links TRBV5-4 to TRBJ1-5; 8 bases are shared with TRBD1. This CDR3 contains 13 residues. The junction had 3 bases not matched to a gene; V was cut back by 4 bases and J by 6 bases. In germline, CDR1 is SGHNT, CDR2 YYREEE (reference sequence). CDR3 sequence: CASSSDRGQPQHF. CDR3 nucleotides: TGTGCCAGCAGCAGTGACAGGGGTCAGCCCCAGCATTTT.

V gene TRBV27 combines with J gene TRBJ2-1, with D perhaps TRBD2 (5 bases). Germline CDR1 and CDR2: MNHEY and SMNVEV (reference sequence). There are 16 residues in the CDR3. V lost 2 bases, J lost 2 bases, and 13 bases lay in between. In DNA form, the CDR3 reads TGTGCCAGCAGTTTACGGGGTGTACAAACCTACAATGAGCAGTTCTTC. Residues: CASSLRGVQTYNEQFF.

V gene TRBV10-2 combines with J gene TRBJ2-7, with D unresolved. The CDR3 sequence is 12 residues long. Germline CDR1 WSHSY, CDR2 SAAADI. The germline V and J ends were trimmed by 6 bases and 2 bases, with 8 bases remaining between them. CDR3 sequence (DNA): TGCGCCAGCAGGGCCCCTGCCTACGAGCAGTACTTC. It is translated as CASRAPAYEQYF.

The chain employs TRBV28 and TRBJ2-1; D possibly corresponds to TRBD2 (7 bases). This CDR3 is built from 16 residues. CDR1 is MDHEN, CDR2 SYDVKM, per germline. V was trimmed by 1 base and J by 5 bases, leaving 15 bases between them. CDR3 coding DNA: TGTGCCAGCAGTTTATTGCGGGGGCGAGATGACAATGAGCAGTTCTTC. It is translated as CASSLLRGRDDNEQFF.

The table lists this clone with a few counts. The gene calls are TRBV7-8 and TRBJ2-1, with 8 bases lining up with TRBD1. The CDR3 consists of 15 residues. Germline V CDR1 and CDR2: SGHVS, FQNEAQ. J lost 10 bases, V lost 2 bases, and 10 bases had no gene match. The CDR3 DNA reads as TGTGCCAGCAGCTTAATGACAGGGGCCACAGACGAGCAGTTCTTC. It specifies CASSLMTGATDEQFF. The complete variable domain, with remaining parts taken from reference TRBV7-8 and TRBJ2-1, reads GAGVSQSPRYKVAKRGQDVALRCDPISGHVSLFWYQQALGQGPEFLTYFQNEAQLDKSGLPSDRFFAERPEGSVSTLKIQRTQQEDSAVYLCASSLMTGATDEQFFGPGTRLTVL.

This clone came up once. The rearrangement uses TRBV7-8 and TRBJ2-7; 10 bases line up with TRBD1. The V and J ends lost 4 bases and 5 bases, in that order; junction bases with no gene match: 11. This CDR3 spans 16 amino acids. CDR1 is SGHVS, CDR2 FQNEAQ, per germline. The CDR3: CASSSSPGQGSDEQYF. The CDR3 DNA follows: TGTGCCAGCAGCTCATCGCCGGGACAGGGGTCCGACGAGCAGTACTTC.

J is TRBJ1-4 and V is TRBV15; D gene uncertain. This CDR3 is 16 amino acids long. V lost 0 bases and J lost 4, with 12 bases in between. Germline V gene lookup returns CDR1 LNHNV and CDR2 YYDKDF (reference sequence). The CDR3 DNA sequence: TGTGCCACCAGCAGAGAACTCGGGAGTGTTAATGAAAAACTGTTTTTT. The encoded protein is CATSRELGSVNEKLFF.

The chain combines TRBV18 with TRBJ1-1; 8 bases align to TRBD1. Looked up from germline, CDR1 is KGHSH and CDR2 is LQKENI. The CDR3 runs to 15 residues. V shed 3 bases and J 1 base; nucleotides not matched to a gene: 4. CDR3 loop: CASSPRTGTNTEAFF. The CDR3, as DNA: TGTGCCAGCTCACCGAGGACAGGGACGAACACTGAAGCTTTCTTT.

CDR3 coding DNA: TGTGCCAGCAGCTTGGCCAACGGCTGGGAAAAACTGTTTTTT. It encodes CASSLANGWEKLFF. This rearrangement joins TRBV7-9 to TRBJ1-4; D is uncertain. The CDR3 has 14 residues. From germline, CDR1 is SEHNR and CDR2 FQNEAQ (reference sequence). V lost 3 bases and J 8 bases, leaving 13 bases between the germline ends.

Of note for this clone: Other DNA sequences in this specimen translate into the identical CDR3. The CDR3 DNA follows: TGTGCCAGCAGCTTGGTGGGGGGCTCCTACGAGCAGTACTTC. It translates to CASSLVGGSYEQYF. V is TRBV5-4 and J is TRBJ2-7, with D perhaps matching TRBD2 (6 bases). This CDR3 has 14 residues. Looked up from germline, CDR1 is SGHNT and CDR2 is YYREEE (reference sequence). Trimming removed 0 bases at V and 0 bases at J, with 7 bases between. The complete variable domain, with remaining parts taken from reference TRBV5-4 and TRBJ2-7, reads ETGVTQSPTHLIKTRGQQVTLRCSSQSGHNTVSWYQQALGQGPQFIFQYYREEENGRGNFPPRFSGLQFPNYSSELNVNALELDDSALYLCASSLVGGSYEQYFGPGTRLTVT.

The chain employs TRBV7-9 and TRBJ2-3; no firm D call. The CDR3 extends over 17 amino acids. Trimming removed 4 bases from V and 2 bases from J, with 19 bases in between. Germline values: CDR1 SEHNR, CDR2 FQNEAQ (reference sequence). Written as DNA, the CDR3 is TGTGCCAGCAGCTCTTCGTTTTTGGATGACACCACAGATACGCAGTATTTT. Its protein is CASSSSFLDDTTDTQYF.

The CDR3 DNA reads TGTGCCAGCAGAGCGGGGGTCTCTGGGGCCAACGTCCTGACTTTC. It yields the protein CASRAGVSGANVLTF. J is TRBJ2-6 and V is TRBV14, with 8 bases fitting TRBD2. Looked up from germline, CDR1 is SGHDN and CDR2 is FVKESK. V was clipped by 6 bases and J by 0 bases; unmatched bases: 1. The CDR3 covers 15 residues.

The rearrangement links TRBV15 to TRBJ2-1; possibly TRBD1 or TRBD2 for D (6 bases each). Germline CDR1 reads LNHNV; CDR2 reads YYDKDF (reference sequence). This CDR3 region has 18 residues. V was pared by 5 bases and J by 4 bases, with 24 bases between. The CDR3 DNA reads TGTGCCACCAGCGGTCGGCGGGACACAGGTGATCTATACAATGAGCAGTTCTTC. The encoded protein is CATSGRRDTGDLYNEQFF. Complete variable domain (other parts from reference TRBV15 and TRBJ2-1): DAMVIQNPRYQVTQFGKPVTLSCSQTLNHNVMYWYQQKSSQAPKLLFHYYDKDFNNEADTPDNFQSRRPNTSFCFLDIRSPGLGDTAMYLCATSGRRDTGDLYNEQFFGPGTRLTVL.

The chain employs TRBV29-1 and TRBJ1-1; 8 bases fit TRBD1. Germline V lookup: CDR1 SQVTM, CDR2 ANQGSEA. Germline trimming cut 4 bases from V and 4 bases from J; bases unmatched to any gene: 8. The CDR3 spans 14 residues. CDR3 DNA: TGCAGCGTTGCCTCAGGGACAGGAGCCACTGAAGCTTTCTTT. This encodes CSVASGTGATEAFF.

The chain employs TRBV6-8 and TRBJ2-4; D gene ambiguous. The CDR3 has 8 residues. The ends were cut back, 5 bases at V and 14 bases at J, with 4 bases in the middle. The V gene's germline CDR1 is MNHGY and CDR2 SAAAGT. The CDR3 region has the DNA TGTGCCAGCAGTCGGAAGTACTTC. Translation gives CASSRKYF.

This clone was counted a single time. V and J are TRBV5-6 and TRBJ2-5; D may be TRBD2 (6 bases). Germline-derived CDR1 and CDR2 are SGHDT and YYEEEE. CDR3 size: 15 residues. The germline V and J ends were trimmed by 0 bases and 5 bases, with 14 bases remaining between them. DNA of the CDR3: TGTGCCAGCAGCTTGGATTCGGCGCGGGATGAGACCCAGTACTTC. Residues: CASSLDSARDETQYF.

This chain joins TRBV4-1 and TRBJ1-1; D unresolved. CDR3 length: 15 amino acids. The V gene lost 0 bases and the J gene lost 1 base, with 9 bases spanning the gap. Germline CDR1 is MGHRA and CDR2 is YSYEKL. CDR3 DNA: TGCGCCAGCAGCCAAGAGCACCTTCCGAACACTGAAGCTTTCTTT. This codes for CASSQEHLPNTEAFF.

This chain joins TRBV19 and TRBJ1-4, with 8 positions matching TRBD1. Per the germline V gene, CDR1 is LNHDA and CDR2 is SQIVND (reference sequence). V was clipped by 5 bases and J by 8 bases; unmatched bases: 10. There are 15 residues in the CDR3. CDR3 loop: CASSSDRDAREKLFF. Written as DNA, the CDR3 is TGTGCCAGTAGTTCGGACAGGGACGCTCGGGAAAAACTGTTTTTT.